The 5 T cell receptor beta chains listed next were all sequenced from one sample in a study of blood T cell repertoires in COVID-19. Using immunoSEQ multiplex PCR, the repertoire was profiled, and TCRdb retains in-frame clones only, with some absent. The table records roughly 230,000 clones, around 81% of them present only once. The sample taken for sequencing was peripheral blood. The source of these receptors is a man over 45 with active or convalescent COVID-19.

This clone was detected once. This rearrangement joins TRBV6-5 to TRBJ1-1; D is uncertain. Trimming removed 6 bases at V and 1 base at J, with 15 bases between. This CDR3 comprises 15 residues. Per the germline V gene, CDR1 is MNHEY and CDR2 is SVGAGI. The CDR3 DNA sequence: TGTGCCAGCAGGATAGAGGCACATCCGAACACTGAAGCTTTCTTT. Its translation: CASRIEAHPNTEAFF.

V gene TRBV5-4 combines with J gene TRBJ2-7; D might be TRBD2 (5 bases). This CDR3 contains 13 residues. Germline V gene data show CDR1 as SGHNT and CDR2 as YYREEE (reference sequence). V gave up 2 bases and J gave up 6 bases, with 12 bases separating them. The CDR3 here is CASSFEGSGEQYF. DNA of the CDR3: TGTGCCAGCAGCTTTGAGGGATCGGGCGAGCAGTACTTC.

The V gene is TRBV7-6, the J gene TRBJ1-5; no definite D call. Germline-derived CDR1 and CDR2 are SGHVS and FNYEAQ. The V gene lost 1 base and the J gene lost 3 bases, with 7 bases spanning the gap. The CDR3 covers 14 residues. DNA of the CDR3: TGTGCCAGCAGCTTAGGAGGGCCCAATCAGCCCCAGCATTTT. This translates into CASSLGGPNQPQHF.

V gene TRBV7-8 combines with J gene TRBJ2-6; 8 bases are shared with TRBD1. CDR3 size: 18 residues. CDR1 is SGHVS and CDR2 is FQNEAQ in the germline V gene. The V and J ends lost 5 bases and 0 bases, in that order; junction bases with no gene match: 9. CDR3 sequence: CASSLRDRPNSGANVLTF. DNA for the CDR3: TGTGCCAGCAGCCTACGGGACAGGCCAAACTCTGGGGCCAACGTCCTGACTTTC.

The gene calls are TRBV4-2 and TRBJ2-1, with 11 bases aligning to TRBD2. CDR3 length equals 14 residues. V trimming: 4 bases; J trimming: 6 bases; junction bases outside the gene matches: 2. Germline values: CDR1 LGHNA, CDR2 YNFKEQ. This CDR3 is CASSRSGGANEQFF. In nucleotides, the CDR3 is TGTGCCAGCAGCCGTAGCGGGGGGGCCAATGAGCAGTTCTTC.